The 17 T cell receptor beta chains below come from one sample, sequenced in a study of Ad26.COV2.S vaccination and SARS-CoV-2 variants. The assay was immunoSEQ multiplex PCR, and TCRdb's table has in-frame clones only and misses some. Among 350,000 to 450,000 clones listed, about 90% were seen once. The starting material was peripheral blood, obtained after recovery from COVID-19. The receptors shown here come from a human donor who had recovered from COVID-19.

This clone was counted a single time. The chain links TRBV15 to TRBJ2-3; D call uncertain. With 1 base removed from V and 4 bases from J, the gap between germline ends came to 9 bases. Germline CDR1 and CDR2: LNHNV and YYDKDF (reference sequence). CDR3 size: 14 residues. The CDR3 is CATSRGGTADTQYF. In nucleotides, the CDR3 is TGTGCCACCAGCAGAGGTGGAACGGCAGATACGCAGTATTTT. Using reference TRBV15 and TRBJ2-3 for the parts outside the CDR3, the full variable domain is DAMVIQNPRYQVTQFGKPVTLSCSQTLNHNVMYWYQQKSSQAPKLLFHYYDKDFNNEADTPDNFQSRRPNTSFCFLDIRSPGLGDTAMYLCATSRGGTADTQYFGPGTRLTVL.

The chain employs TRBV7-2 and TRBJ1-1; D is possibly TRBD1 (6 bases). Germline V gene data show CDR1 as SGHTA and CDR2 as FQGNSA. The CDR3 extends over 14 amino acids. Trimming shortened V by 5 bases and J by 2 bases, and 12 bases separated the two germline ends. The CDR3, as DNA: TGTGCCAGCAGCCTAAACAGGGTCAACACTGAAGCTTTCTTT. It codes for CASSLNRVNTEAFF.

V usage is TRBV19 and J usage is TRBJ2-7; 8 nucleotides agree with TRBD1. Germline assignment: CDR1 LNHDA and CDR2 SQIVND (reference sequence). This CDR3 has 15 residues. The V segment lost 3 bases and the J segment 1 base; nucleotides outside the gene matches: 5. The CDR3 nucleotides read TGTGCCAGTAGTATGATGACAGGGGTTTCCTACGAGCAGTACTTC. As protein: CASSMMTGVSYEQYF.

Written as DNA, the CDR3 is TGTGCCAGTAGTAGGGGCCCAGCGGGTGAAAAACTGTTTTTT. This codes for CASSRGPAGEKLFF. J is TRBJ1-4 and V is TRBV19; D may be TRBD1 (5 bases). In germline, CDR1 is LNHDA, CDR2 SQIVND (reference sequence). There are 14 residues in the CDR3. Trimming removed 4 bases from V and 7 bases from J, with 13 bases in between.

As DNA, the CDR3 is TGTGCCAGCAGTTACTCGGGAGAAGGAGAAGCTTTCTTT. Its protein is CASSYSGEGEAFF. The rearrangement joins TRBV6-5 to TRBJ1-1, with unresolved D. The V gene's germline CDR1 is MNHEY and CDR2 SVGAGI. The germline V and J ends were trimmed by 0 bases and 8 bases, with 10 bases remaining between them. This CDR3 spans 13 amino acids.

This chain connects TRBV11-3 to TRBJ2-2, with TRBD1 identical over 9 bases. CDR3 length: 16 residues. V lost 5 bases and J lost 2; bases outside the gene matches: 6. Germline V CDR1 and CDR2: SGHNT, YENEEA. CDR3 residues: CASSPGTGSNTGELFF. The CDR3 DNA is TGTGCCAGCAGCCCTGGGACAGGGTCTAACACCGGGGAGCTGTTTTTT.

The chain is built from TRBV6-6 and TRBJ1-2; D might be TRBD1 (5 bases). V lost 4 bases and J lost 7, with 16 bases in between. Germline CDR1 reads MNHNY; CDR2 reads SVGAGI (reference sequence). The CDR3 is 14 residues long. The CDR3 protein is CASSSATVLGGYTF. The CDR3 nucleotides are TGTGCCAGCAGTTCGGCGACAGTATTGGGTGGCTACACCTTC.

This clone has a single count. The CDR3 sequence: CASSTLAGGPEDTQYF. The CDR3 DNA reads TGTGCCAGCAGCACCCTAGCGGGGGGGCCCGAAGATACGCAGTATTTT. J is TRBJ2-3 and V is TRBV9; 12 bases agree with TRBD2. The CDR3 is 16 amino acids. J was trimmed by 5 bases and V by 4 bases; bases with no gene match: 8. Germline V gene sequence: CDR1 SGDLS, CDR2 YYNGEE. The variable domain in full, with the rest retrieved from reference TRBV9 and TRBJ2-3, is DSGVTQTPKHLITATGQRVTLRCSPRSGDLSVYWYQQSLDQGLQFLIQYYNGEERAKGNILERFSAQQFPDLHSELNLSSLELGDSALYFCASSTLAGGPEDTQYFGPGTRLTVL.

V is TRBV5-1 and J is TRBJ1-2, with unresolved D. Trimming cost V 4 bases and J 8 bases, with 9 bases left between them. This CDR3 is built from 11 residues. Germline V gene sequence: CDR1 SGHRS, CDR2 YFSETQ. In nucleotides, the CDR3 is TGCGCCAGCAGCGGCCTCTGGGGCTACACCTTC. This gives the protein CASSGLWGYTF. The full variable domain, in which reference TRBV5-1 and TRBJ1-2 provide the parts outside the CDR3, is KAGVTQTPRYLIKTRGQQVTLSCSPISGHRSVSWYQQTPGQGLQFLFEYFSETQRNKGNFPGRFSGRQFSNSRSEMNVSTLELGDSALYLCASSGLWGYTFGSGTRLTVV.

CDR3 DNA: TGTGCCAGTAGTAGAGGGACGGAGCAGTTCTTC. This codes for CASSRGTEQFF. The chain carries TRBV19 and TRBJ2-1, with D perhaps assigned TRBD1 or TRBD2 (5 bases each). CDR1 is LNHDA and CDR2 is SQIVND in the germline V gene (reference sequence). Trimming took 4 bases from V and 10 from J, leaving 8 bases between them. The CDR3 has 11 residues.

The chain carries TRBV7-2 and TRBJ2-1, with 8 positions matching TRBD2. Germline CDR1 reads SGHTA; CDR2 reads FQGNSA. CDR3 length equals 13 residues. V lost 6 bases and J lost 10; bases outside the gene matches: 8. The chain's CDR3 is CASSSERGTEQFF. The DNA for the CDR3 is TGTGCCAGCAGTTCCGAGCGGGGGACCGAGCAGTTCTTC.

The J gene is TRBJ2-5, the V gene TRBV5-1; D perhaps matches TRBD2 (5 bases). The CDR3 has 13 residues. V lost 2 bases and J lost 3, with 8 bases in between. From germline, CDR1 is SGHRS and CDR2 YFSETQ. This CDR3 reads CASSFAGEETQYF. The CDR3 bases are TGCGCCAGCAGCTTCGCGGGTGAAGAGACCCAGTACTTC.

The chain carries TRBV15 and TRBJ1-1, with no clear D. V dropped 1 base and J dropped 1 base, with 10 bases sitting between them. The CDR3 length is 15 residues. Germline assignment: CDR1 LNHNV and CDR2 YYDKDF (reference sequence). Here the CDR3 DNA reads TGTGCCACCAGCAGAGGGAGAAAAGAGAACACTGAAGCTTTCTTT. This sequence encodes CATSRGRKENTEAFF.

This chain uses TRBV11-2 with TRBJ1-2; TRBD1 might be the D (6 bases). Germline V lookup: CDR1 SGHAT, CDR2 FQNNGV. This CDR3 contains 15 residues. V lost 3 bases to trimming and J lost 3 bases, with 14 bases between them. CDR3 residues: CASSFSGTSDYGYTF. The CDR3 DNA reads as TGTGCCAGCAGCTTTTCCGGGACATCCGACTATGGCTACACCTTC.

The count of this clone is one. The J gene is TRBJ2-2, the V gene TRBV7-9; tentative D call: TRBD1 (6 bases). Trimming removed 4 bases from V and 3 bases from J, with 12 bases in between. Germline values: CDR1 SEHNR, CDR2 FQNEAQ (reference sequence). The CDR3 loop spans 15 amino acids. In nucleotides, the CDR3 is TGTGCCAGCAGCTCAACAGGGTTTCACACCGGGGAGCTGTTTTTT. As protein: CASSSTGFHTGELFF.

The chain has TRBV27 and TRBJ2-7; 7 bases agree with TRBD1. The length of the CDR3 is 11 residues. CDR1 is MNHEY and CDR2 is SMNVEV in the germline V gene (reference sequence). The junction had 0 bases not matched to a gene; V was cut back by 8 bases and J by 2 bases. CDR3 sequence (DNA): TGTGCCAGCGGGACAGCCTACGAGCAGTACTTC. Protein sequence: CASGTAYEQYF.

This sequence joins TRBV11-2 and TRBJ1-1; a possible D gene is TRBD1 (6 bases). V lost 3 bases and J 0 bases, leaving 11 bases between the germline ends. The CDR3 runs 15 residues. Germline CDR1 SGHAT, CDR2 FQNNGV. CDR3 bases: TGTGCCAGCAGCTTTAGTCCAGGGGTGAACACTGAAGCTTTCTTT. It specifies CASSFSPGVNTEAFF.